This entry lists 19 T cell receptor beta chains sequenced from one sample in a study of T-cell memory formation after mild COVID-19. MiXCR, run by TCRdb on the 5' RACE reads, gives a single entry per CDR3 protein. The sample holds 350,000 or so distinct CDR3 sequences; about 21% are singletons and the top ten take about 12%. Sequences were obtained from PBMCs or a T cell subset sorted from them (not recorded which). These receptors were obtained from an adult woman who had mild COVID-19 (a few samples of this study predate the infection). Cell type and time point are not known.

This clonotype was observed many times. V usage is TRBV7-9 and J usage is TRBJ2-5, with TRBD2 identical over 12 bases. Germline CDR1 and CDR2: SEHNR and FQNEAQ (reference sequence). Trimming took 5 bases from V and 5 from J; bases not matched to a gene: 9. CDR3 length equals 16 residues. The CDR3 DNA is TGTGCCAGCAGCCCACGACTAGCGGGAGACCGGGAGACCCAGTACTTC. Its protein is CASSPRLAGDRETQYF.

This clonotype showed up just a few times. The chain uses TRBV7-8 and TRBJ2-5, with TRBD2 matching 12 bases. The V and J ends lost 6 bases and 2 bases, in that order; junction bases with no gene match: 10. The CDR3 length is 17 residues. Germline CDR1 reads SGHVS; CDR2 reads FQNEAQ. CDR3 amino acids: CASRRLAGGQPQETQYF. CDR3 in DNA: TGTGCCAGCAGACGTCTAGCGGGAGGGCAGCCTCAAGAGACCCAGTACTTC.

This clonotype showed up just a few times. CDR3 sequence reads: CASSQDGQLMNTEAFF. CDR3 sequence (DNA): TGCGCCAGCAGCCAAGACGGACAGCTCATGAACACTGAAGCTTTCTTT. This sequence joins TRBV4-1 and TRBJ1-1, with D maybe TRBD1 (6 bases). The CDR3 consists of 16 residues. Germline V gene data show CDR1 as MGHRA and CDR2 as YSYEKL. V shed 0 bases and J shed 0 bases, with 11 bases lying between them.

The chain is built from TRBV13 and TRBJ1-2; 8 bases map to TRBD1. This CDR3 region has 15 residues. From germline, CDR1 is PRHDT and CDR2 FYEKMQ (reference sequence). The trim removed 8 bases at V and 1 base at J, leaving 9 bases unmatched. The CDR3, as DNA: TGTGCCAGCCACCTGACAGGGGAGGTTAACTATGGCTACACCTTC. Protein product: CASHLTGEVNYGYTF.

A few counts support this clonotype. The CDR3 protein is CASSLEGGIYGYTF. DNA for the CDR3: TGTGCCAGCAGCTTAGAGGGGGGAATCTATGGCTACACCTTC. The genes are TRBV7-9 and TRBJ1-2; possible D gene TRBD1, 6 bases. Germline values: CDR1 SEHNR, CDR2 FQNEAQ (reference sequence). The CDR3 covers 14 residues. The V end was cut by 1 base, the J end by 4 bases, with 10 bases between. Using reference TRBV7-9 and TRBJ1-2 for the parts outside the CDR3, the full variable domain is DTGVSQNPRHKITKRGQNVTFRCDPISEHNRLYWYRQTLGQGPEFLTYFQNEAQLEKSRLLSDRFSAERPKGSFSTLEIQRTEQGDSAMYLCASSLEGGIYGYTFGSGTRLTVV.

The rearrangement uses TRBV20-1 and TRBJ2-5, with TRBD2 matching 11 bases. This CDR3 region has 15 residues. V shed 6 bases, J shed 5 bases, and the junction held 11 bases outside the gene matches. Germline CDR1 and CDR2: DFQATT and SNEGSKA (reference sequence). CDR3 DNA: TGCAGTGCAGAGAATAGCGGGGGGGCTGCGGAGACCCAGTACTTC. Residues: CSAENSGGAAETQYF.

This clonotype was counted between two and nine times. V gene TRBV7-2 combines with J gene TRBJ2-7; 12 bases agree with TRBD2. This CDR3 is built from 18 residues. The germline V gene encodes CDR1 SGHTA and CDR2 FQGNSA. Trimming removed 4 bases from V and 6 bases from J; junction bases left unmatched: 16. The CDR3 coding sequence is TGTGCCAGCAGCTCGGACGCCTCTAGCGGGAGGGCCTTTGGCGAGCAGTACTTC. Protein product: CASSSDASSGRAFGEQYF.

This clonotype was detected only a few times. This rearrangement joins TRBV24-1 to TRBJ1-2, with no clear D. Germline loops: CDR1 KGHDR, CDR2 SFDVKD. CDR3 length: 13 residues. The ends were cut back, 3 bases at V and 7 bases at J, with 11 bases in the middle. The CDR3 region has the DNA TGTGCCACCAGTGATGGCTATTTTGCTGGCTACACCTTC. As protein: CATSDGYFAGYTF.

For the CDR3, the DNA is TGTGCCAGCACGCAAGATTTAGGGGTCGGTACGCAGTATTTT. Amino acids: CASTQDLGVGTQYF. This rearrangement joins TRBV6-6 to TRBJ2-3; the D gene is possibly TRBD1 (5 bases). The CDR3 is 14 amino acids. V shed 7 bases and J shed 8 bases, with 19 bases lying between them. Germline values: CDR1 MNHNY, CDR2 SVGAGI (reference sequence).

The CDR3: CASSSDRLAGPYEQYF. The CDR3, as DNA: TGTGCCAGCAGCTCCGACCGACTAGCGGGACCCTACGAGCAGTACTTC. The chain joins TRBV5-5 to TRBJ2-7; 11 bases agree with TRBD2. The CDR3 loop spans 16 amino acids. With 3 bases clipped from V and 2 bases from J, the junction kept 7 bases outside the gene matches. CDR1 SGHKS and CDR2 YYEKEE come from the germline V gene (reference sequence). Together with reference TRBV5-5 and TRBJ2-7, the CDR3 gives the full variable domain: DAGVTQSPTHLIKTRGQQVTLRCSPISGHKSVSWYQQVLGQGPQFIFQYYEKEERGRGNFPDRFSARQFPNYSSELNVNALLLGDSALYLCASSSDRLAGPYEQYFGPGTRLTVT.

Only a few counts were recorded for this clonotype. The chain joins TRBV6-2 or TRBV6-3 to TRBJ1-5; tentatively, D is TRBD1 (5 bases). CDR3 length equals 15 residues. Germline CDR1 is MNHEY and CDR2 is SVGEGT. V was shortened by 2 bases and J by 2 bases, with 10 bases between the two germline ends. CDR3 residues: CASSYRGMGNQPQHF. The CDR3 DNA follows: TGTGCCAGCAGTTACCGGGGGATGGGCAATCAGCCCCAGCATTTT.

This clonotype was detected a few times. The chain uses TRBV7-2 and TRBJ2-7; 12 nucleotides match TRBD2. The CDR3 is made up of 17 amino acids. Germline CDR1 is SGHTA and CDR2 is FQGNSA. The ends lost 5 bases at V and 6 bases at J; junction bases unmatched: 14. The CDR3, as DNA: TGTGCCAGCAGCCCGCAAGGTTTGACTAGCGGGAGACGCGAGCAGTACTTC. Translated, it gives CASSPQGLTSGRREQYF.

This chain's CDR3 is CASSLYRDRGNRNTGELFF. The CDR3 region has the DNA TGTGCCAGCAGTTTATATAGGGACAGGGGGAATAGGAACACCGGGGAGCTGTTTTTT. This sequence joins TRBV27 and TRBJ2-2, with 11 bases aligning to TRBD1. The germline gives CDR1 MNHEY, CDR2 SMNVEV (reference sequence). CDR3 length: 19 amino acids. The V segment lost 1 base and the J segment 1 base; nucleotides outside the gene matches: 8.

About this clonotype: It may be a read error: a sequence one base away is much more abundant. V and J are TRBV6-2 or TRBV6-3 and TRBJ2-2; D unresolved. V was cut by 0 bases and J by 7 bases, with 15 bases left in between. This CDR3 is built from 16 residues. Germline V lookup: CDR1 MNHEY, CDR2 SVGEGT. CDR3 residues: CASSYSKAPDGGELFF. The CDR3 DNA follows: TGTGCCAGCAGTTACTCCAAAGCCCCGGACGGCGGGGAGCTGTTTTTT.

J is TRBJ1-4 and V is TRBV6-6; D is unclear. V lost 10 bases, J lost 6 bases, and 15 bases lay in between. The V gene's germline CDR1 is MNHNY and CDR2 SVGAGI (reference sequence). The CDR3 is made up of 13 amino acids. This CDR3 is CATANPGDEKLFF. The CDR3 DNA sequence: TGTGCCACAGCTAACCCTGGGGATGAAAAACTGTTTTTT.

This clonotype was detected a few times. The chain combines TRBV5-1 with TRBJ2-1; a weak D match, TRBD2 (6 bases). The CDR3 is made up of 12 amino acids. V lost 0 bases and J 10 bases, leaving 8 bases between the germline ends. Germline V gives CDR1 SGHRS, CDR2 YFSETQ. CDR3 residues: CASSLGREEQFF. The CDR3 DNA follows: TGCGCCAGCAGCTTGGGACGGGAGGAGCAGTTCTTC.

V is TRBV29-1 and J is TRBJ2-6; D is possibly TRBD2 (7 bases). Germline CDR1 reads SQVTM; CDR2 reads ANQGSEA. V was clipped by 6 bases and J by 0 bases, with 12 bases between them. The CDR3 runs to 15 residues. The DNA of the CDR3 is TGCAGCGTGGGGGGGGCCTACTCTGGGGCCAACGTCCTGACTTTC. Translation: CSVGGAYSGANVLTF. Based on the CDR3 plus reference TRBV29-1 and TRBJ2-6, the full variable domain is SAVISQKPSRDICQRGTSLTIQCQVDSQVTMMFWYRQQPGQSLTLIATANQGSEATYESGFVIDKFPISRPNLTFSTLTVSNMSPEDSSIYLCSVGGAYSGANVLTFGAGSRLTVL.

This clonotype was counted at least ten times. The V and J genes are TRBV5-1 and TRBJ1-2, with unresolved D. The ends were cut back, 4 bases at V and 2 bases at J, with 12 bases in the middle. Per germline, CDR1 SGHRS and CDR2 YFSETQ. This CDR3 is built from 14 residues. In DNA, the CDR3 is TGCGCCAGCAGCCCCGGATTAATCAACTATGGCTACACCTTC. Translated: CASSPGLINYGYTF.

This chain joins TRBV24-1 and TRBJ2-7, with D unclear. V lost 3 bases to trimming and J lost 2 bases, with 13 bases between them. The germline gives CDR1 KGHDR, CDR2 SFDVKD. CDR3 length equals 15 residues. The CDR3 is CATSDGSVAPYEQYF. The CDR3 DNA is TGTGCCACCAGTGATGGTTCCGTGGCCCCCTACGAGCAGTACTTC.